One and the same sample provided the 8 T cell receptor beta chains below, sequenced in a study of cytomegalovirus exposure and HLA in healthy donors. PCR involved 60 Vbeta and 13 Jbeta primers. Sequenced by immunoSEQ multiplex PCR; TCRdb stores in-frame clones only, minus some. This sample contains roughly 120,000 clones. The sample consisted of PBMCs. These TCRs come from a man aged 18 to 30 in good health and CMV-seronegative.

The gene calls are TRBV11-2 and TRBJ1-1; 9 bases are shared with TRBD1. This CDR3 comprises 17 residues. Looked up from germline, CDR1 is SGHAT and CDR2 is FQNNGV. V was pared by 5 bases and J by 0 bases, with 10 bases of the junction left unmatched. CDR3 in DNA: TGTGCCAGCAGCCGTCTCGGGACAGGGCCAATGAACACTGAAGCTTTCTTT. Translated, it gives CASSRLGTGPMNTEAFF.

The V and J genes are TRBV6-1 and TRBJ1-5; 8 nucleotides line up with TRBD1. The V segment lost 5 bases and the J segment 5 bases; nucleotides outside the gene matches: 8. Germline values: CDR1 MNHNS, CDR2 SASEGT. The CDR3 is made up of 15 amino acids. The CDR3 loop reads CASSQTGEWDQPQHF. The CDR3, as DNA: TGTGCCAGCAGTCAGACAGGGGAATGGGATCAGCCCCAGCATTTT.

The rearrangement links TRBV19 to TRBJ2-1, with D maybe TRBD1 (5 bases). CDR1 is LNHDA, CDR2 SQIVND, per germline (reference sequence). Trimming took 3 bases from V and 7 from J, leaving 16 bases between them. The CDR3 contains 15 residues. CDR3: CASSIRTSSRNEQFF. DNA of the CDR3: TGTGCCAGTAGTATTCGGACATCGTCAAGGAATGAGCAGTTCTTC. Filled out from reference TRBV19 and TRBJ2-1, the complete variable domain reads DGGITQSPKYLFRKEGQNVTLSCEQNLNHDAMYWYRQDPGQGLRLIYYSQIVNDFQKGDIAEGYSVSREKKESFPLTVTSAQKNPTAFYLCASSIRTSSRNEQFFGPGTRLTVL.

The V gene is TRBV10-2, the J gene TRBJ1-6, with D perhaps matching TRBD1 (6 bases). Trimming took 3 bases from V and 10 from J, leaving 7 bases between them. CDR3 size: 12 residues. Germline V CDR1 and CDR2: WSHSY, SAAADI. Here the CDR3 DNA reads TGCGCCAGCAGTGACAGGGGCTCACCCCTCCACTTT. Its protein is CASSDRGSPLHF.

V gene TRBV7-8 combines with J gene TRBJ1-5; the D is unclear. The germline CDR1 and CDR2 sequences are SGHVS and FQNEAQ. Trimming stripped 6 bases from V and 6 bases from J, with 12 bases between. The CDR3 consists of 13 residues. The CDR3 region is CASRLGQTQPQHF. In nucleotides, the CDR3 is TGTGCCAGCAGACTAGGCCAAACTCAGCCCCAGCATTTT.

The chain couples TRBV6-1 to TRBJ1-4; D is uncertain. The CDR3 has 14 residues. CDR1 and CDR2 from the germline V gene are MNHNS and SASEGT. V was cut by 9 bases and J by 3 bases, with 14 bases left in between. The CDR3 region is CASWPGSSNEKLFF. The DNA for the CDR3 is TGTGCCAGTTGGCCAGGCAGCTCTAATGAAAAACTGTTTTTT.

The DNA for the CDR3 is TGTGCCAGCAGCGTAGTGGGAAAACCAGGGGAGACCCAGTACTTC. The encoded protein is CASSVVGKPGETQYF. V is TRBV9 and J is TRBJ2-5; a possible D gene is TRBD1 (5 bases). CDR3 length: 15 residues. The germline V gene has CDR1 SGDLS and CDR2 YYNGEE. The V gene lost 0 bases and the J gene lost 5 bases, with 14 bases spanning the gap.

The DNA of the CDR3 is TGTGCCATCAGTGGGCGGAGAGATACTGGGGCCAACGTCCTGACTTTC. This codes for CAISGRRDTGANVLTF. The chain employs TRBV10-3 and TRBJ2-6; D not certain. Trimming cost V 4 bases and J 2 bases, with 12 bases left between them. The CDR3 is 16 residues long. Germline V gene lookup returns CDR1 ENHRY and CDR2 SYGVKD.